Listed here are 8 T cell receptor beta chains from one sample, sequenced in a study of PD-1 blockade in classical Hodgkin lymphoma. Libraries were prepared by immunoSEQ multiplex PCR; TCRdb keeps only in-frame clonotypes and omits some of them. The sample includes more than 140,000 clones, about four fifths of them seen just once. With no exception, relapse followed autologous stem cell transplantation in all patients, and brentuximab vedotin exposure varied. The source was peripheral blood mononuclear cells (PBMCs), collected before the second cycle of nivolumab. These receptors all come from a human donor with classical Hodgkin lymphoma.

The gene calls are TRBV7-6 and TRBJ2-1, with 11 bases identical to TRBD2. The CDR3 spans 15 residues. Per the germline V gene, CDR1 is SGHVS and CDR2 is FNYEAQ. V lost 2 bases, J lost 5 bases, and 2 bases stayed unmatched. CDR3 residues: CASSLRLAGHNEQFF. The CDR3, as DNA: TGTGCCAGCAGCTTAAGACTAGCGGGACACAATGAGCAGTTCTTC. The full variable domain, completed using reference TRBV7-6 and TRBJ2-1, is GAGVSQSPRYKVTKRGQDVALRCDPISGHVSLYWYRQALGQGPEFLTYFNYEAQQDKSGLPNDRFSAERPEGSISTLTIQRTEQRDSAMYRCASSLRLAGHNEQFFGPGTRLTVL.

CDR3 loop: CASSDSRGIGNQPQHF. As DNA, the CDR3 is TGTGCCAGCAGTGACTCGAGGGGAATTGGCAATCAGCCCCAGCATTTT. The chain recombines TRBV6-4 with TRBJ1-5; possibly TRBD1 for D (5 bases). V was clipped by 0 bases and J by 2 bases, with 11 bases between them. The CDR3 runs 16 residues. CDR1 and CDR2 (germline): MRHNA, SNTAGT.

This clone was detected only a few times. The chain couples TRBV4-1 to TRBJ2-7, with 7 bases lining up with TRBD2. Germline lookup yields CDR1 MGHRA and CDR2 YSYEKL. J gave up 4 bases and V 5 bases, and 14 bases lay outside the gene matches. This CDR3 spans 16 amino acids. CDR3 loop: CASSLSGGLGNYEQYF. Written as DNA, the CDR3 is TGCGCCAGCAGCTTGAGCGGCGGACTAGGGAATTACGAGCAGTACTTC.

The chain joins TRBV6-6 to TRBJ2-3; no clear D. CDR3 size: 13 residues. Trimming cost V 0 bases and J 6 bases, with 7 bases left between them. Germline loops: CDR1 MNHNY, CDR2 SVGAGI (reference sequence). Here the CDR3 reads CASSYSIRDTQYF. The CDR3 DNA follows: TGTGCCAGCAGTTACTCGATTCGGGATACGCAGTATTTT.

CDR3: CASSHQSGQGAYEQYF. CDR3 bases: TGTGCCAGCAGCCACCAGTCGGGACAGGGGGCGTACGAGCAGTACTTC. The chain recombines TRBV9 with TRBJ2-7, with TRBD1 matching over 12 bases. J lost 4 bases, V lost 4 bases, and 9 bases had no gene match. Germline V CDR1 and CDR2: SGDLS, YYNGEE. CDR3 length equals 16 residues.

Only a few counts were recorded for this clone. This rearrangement joins TRBV10-3 to TRBJ1-5, with a tentative D call TRBD1 (6 bases). V was pared by 4 bases and J by 6 bases, with 10 bases between. This CDR3 spans 13 amino acids. In germline, CDR1 is ENHRY, CDR2 SYGVKD. This chain's CDR3 is CAISGGGAQPQHF. The CDR3 DNA is TGTGCCATCAGTGGAGGGGGTGCTCAGCCCCAGCATTTT.

The chain uses TRBV10-3 and TRBJ2-7; 7 bases are a match to TRBD1. The CDR3 is made up of 12 amino acids. The germline gives CDR1 ENHRY, CDR2 SYGVKD. The ends lost 4 bases at V and 4 bases at J; junction bases unmatched: 1. The CDR3 nucleotides are TGTGCCATCAGTGCAGGGGGTTACGAGCAGTACTTC. Translation gives CAISAGGYEQYF.

This clone appeared a single time. The rearrangement uses TRBV6-6 and TRBJ2-7, with TRBD2 identical over 8 bases. Germline CDR1 MNHNY, CDR2 SVGAGI (reference sequence). V shed 8 bases and J 8 bases; nucleotides not matched to a gene: 5. The CDR3 has 11 residues. The CDR3 is CASGLAGKQYF. Written as DNA, the CDR3 is TGTGCCAGCGGGCTAGCGGGTAAGCAGTACTTC.